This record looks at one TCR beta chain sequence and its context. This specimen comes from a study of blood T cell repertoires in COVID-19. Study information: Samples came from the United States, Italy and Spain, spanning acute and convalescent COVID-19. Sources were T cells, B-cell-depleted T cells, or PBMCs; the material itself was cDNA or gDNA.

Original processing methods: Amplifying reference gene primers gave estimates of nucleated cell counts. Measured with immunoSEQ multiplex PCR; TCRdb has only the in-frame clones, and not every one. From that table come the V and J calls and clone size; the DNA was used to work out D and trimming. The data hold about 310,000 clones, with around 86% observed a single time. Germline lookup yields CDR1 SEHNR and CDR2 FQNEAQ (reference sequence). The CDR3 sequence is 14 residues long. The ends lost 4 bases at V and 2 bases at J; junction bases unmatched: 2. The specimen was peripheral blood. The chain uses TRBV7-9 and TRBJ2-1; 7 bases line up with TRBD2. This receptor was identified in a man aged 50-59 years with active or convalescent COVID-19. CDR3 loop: CASSYRGAYNEQFF. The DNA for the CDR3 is TGTGCCAGCAGCTACCGGGGGGCCTACAATGAGCAGTTCTTC.